The clone carrying this T cell receptor beta chain was picked up many times. The antigen is unknown. The sample is drawn from a study of regulatory T cells in long-lasting Graves disease. V lost 3 bases and J 4 bases, leaving 1 base between the germline ends. The germline V gene encodes CDR1 MDHEN and CDR2 SYDVKM. CDR3 length equals 11 residues. The study, taken as a whole, reports: Preferential use of TRBV28, TRBJ1-2 and TRBJ2-5 was seen in persistent disease.

Described time point: newly diagnosed GD, antithyroid drugs for less than 3 months. The TCR library used RNA extracted from PBMCs. In building TCR beta libraries, iRepertoire HTBI primers were used together with Arm-PCR of CDR3 regions. TCRdb processed the multiplex PCR reads anew with MiXCR; each CDR3 protein has one entry. The sample yields about 220,000 distinct CDR3 sequences, roughly 19% seen once. These data were also reused for a study on T cells in Graves' hyperthyroidism and ophthalmopathy. This second study says: Patients were aged 18 to 65, had disease duration under 2 months, and had newly diagnosed hyperthyroidism. Patients with uncontrolled infections, other autoimmune diseases, pregnancy or lactation were excluded.

V and J are TRBV28 and TRBJ1-5, with unresolved D. This receptor was taken from a woman aged 25 to 39 with Graves disease. Material: peripheral blood mononuclear cells (PBMCs), obtained at new diagnosis, from a patient treated with antithyroid drugs. The CDR3: CASSFNQPQHF. CDR3 sequence (DNA): TGTGCCAGCAGTTTTAATCAGCCCCAGCATTTT.